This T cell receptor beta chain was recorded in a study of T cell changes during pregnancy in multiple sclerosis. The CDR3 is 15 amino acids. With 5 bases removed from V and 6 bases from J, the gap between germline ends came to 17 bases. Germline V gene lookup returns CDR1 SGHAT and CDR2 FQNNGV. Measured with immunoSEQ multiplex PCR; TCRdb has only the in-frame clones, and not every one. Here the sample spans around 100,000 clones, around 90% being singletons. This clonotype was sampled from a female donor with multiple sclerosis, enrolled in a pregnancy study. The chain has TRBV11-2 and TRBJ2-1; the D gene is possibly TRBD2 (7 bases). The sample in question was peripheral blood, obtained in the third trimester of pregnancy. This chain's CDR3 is CASSLEGGVPNEQFF. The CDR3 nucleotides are TGTGCCAGCAGCCTTGAAGGGGGGGTTCCCAATGAGCAGTTCTTC.